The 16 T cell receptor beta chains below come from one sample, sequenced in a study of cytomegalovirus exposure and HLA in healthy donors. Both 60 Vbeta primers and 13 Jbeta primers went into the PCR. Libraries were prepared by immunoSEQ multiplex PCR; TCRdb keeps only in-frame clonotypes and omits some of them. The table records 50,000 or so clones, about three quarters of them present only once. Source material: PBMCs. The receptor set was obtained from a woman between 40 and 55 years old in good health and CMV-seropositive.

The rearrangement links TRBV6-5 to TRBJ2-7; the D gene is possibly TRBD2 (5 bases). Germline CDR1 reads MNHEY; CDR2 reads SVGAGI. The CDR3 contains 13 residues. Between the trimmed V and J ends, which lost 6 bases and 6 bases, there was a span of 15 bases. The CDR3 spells CASSPITSREQYF. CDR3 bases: TGTGCCAGCAGCCCGATAACTAGTCGCGAGCAGTACTTC.

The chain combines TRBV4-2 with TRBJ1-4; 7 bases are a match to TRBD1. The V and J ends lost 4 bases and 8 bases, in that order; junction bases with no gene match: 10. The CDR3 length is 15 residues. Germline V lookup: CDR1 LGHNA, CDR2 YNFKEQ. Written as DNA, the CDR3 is TGTGCCAGCAGCCCCGACAGGGATGTTGGAGAAAAACTGTTTTTT. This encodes CASSPDRDVGEKLFF.

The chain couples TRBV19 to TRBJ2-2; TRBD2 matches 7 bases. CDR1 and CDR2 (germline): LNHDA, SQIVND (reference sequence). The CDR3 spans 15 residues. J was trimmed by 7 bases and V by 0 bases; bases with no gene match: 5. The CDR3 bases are TGTGCCAGTAGTATAGAGGGAGGGGATAACGGGGAGCTGTTTTTT. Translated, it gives CASSIEGGDNGELFF.

The CDR3 loop is CASSMQASTSYGYTF. DNA of the CDR3: TGTGCCAGTAGTATGCAAGCCAGTACTAGCTATGGCTACACCTTC. This chain uses TRBV19 with TRBJ1-2; D call uncertain. The V end was cut by 3 bases, the J end by 4 bases, with 15 bases between. This CDR3 is built from 15 residues. The germline V gene encodes CDR1 LNHDA and CDR2 SQIVND (reference sequence).

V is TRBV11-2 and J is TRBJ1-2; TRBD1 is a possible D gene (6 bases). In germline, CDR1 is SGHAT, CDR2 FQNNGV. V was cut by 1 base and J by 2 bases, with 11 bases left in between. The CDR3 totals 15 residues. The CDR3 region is CASSLGTGSNYGYTF. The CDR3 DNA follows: TGTGCCAGCAGCTTAGGAACAGGGTCGAACTATGGCTACACCTTC. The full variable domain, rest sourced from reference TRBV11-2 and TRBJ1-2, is EAGVAQSPRYKIIEKRQSVAFWCNPISGHATLYWYQQILGQGPKLLIQFQNNGVVDDSQLPKDRFSAERLKGVDSTLKIQPAKLEDSAVYLCASSLGTGSNYGYTFGSGTRLTVV.

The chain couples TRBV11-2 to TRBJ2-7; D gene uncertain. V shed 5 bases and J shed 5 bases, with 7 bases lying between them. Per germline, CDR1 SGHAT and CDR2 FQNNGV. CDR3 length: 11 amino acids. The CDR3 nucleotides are TGTGCCAGCAGCCCCCGAGACGAGCAGTACTTC. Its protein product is CASSPRDEQYF.

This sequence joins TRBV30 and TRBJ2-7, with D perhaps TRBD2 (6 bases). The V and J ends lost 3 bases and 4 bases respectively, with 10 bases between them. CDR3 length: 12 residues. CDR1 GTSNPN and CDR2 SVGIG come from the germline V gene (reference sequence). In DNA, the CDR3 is TGTGCCTGGAGAGCTCGGGGGTACGAGCAGTACTTC. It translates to CAWRARGYEQYF.

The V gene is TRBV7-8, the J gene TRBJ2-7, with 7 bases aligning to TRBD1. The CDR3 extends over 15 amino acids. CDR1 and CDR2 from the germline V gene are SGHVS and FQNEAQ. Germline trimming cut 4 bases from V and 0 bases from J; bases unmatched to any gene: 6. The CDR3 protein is CASSSGQVLSYEQYF. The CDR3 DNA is TGTGCCAGCAGCTCCGGACAGGTTCTCTCCTACGAGCAGTACTTC.

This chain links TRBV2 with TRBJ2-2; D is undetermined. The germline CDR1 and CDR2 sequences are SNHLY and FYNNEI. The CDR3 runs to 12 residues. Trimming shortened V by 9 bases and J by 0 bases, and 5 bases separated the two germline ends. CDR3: CARQSNTGELFF. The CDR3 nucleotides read TGTGCCAGACAGTCGAACACCGGGGAGCTGTTTTTT.

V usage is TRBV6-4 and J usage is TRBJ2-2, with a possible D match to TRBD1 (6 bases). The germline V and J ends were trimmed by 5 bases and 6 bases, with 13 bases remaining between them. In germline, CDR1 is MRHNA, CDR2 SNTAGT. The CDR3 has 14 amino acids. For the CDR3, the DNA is TGTGCCAGCAGTCCCGAGCCAGGGGCCGGGGAGCTGTTTTTT. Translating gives CASSPEPGAGELFF.

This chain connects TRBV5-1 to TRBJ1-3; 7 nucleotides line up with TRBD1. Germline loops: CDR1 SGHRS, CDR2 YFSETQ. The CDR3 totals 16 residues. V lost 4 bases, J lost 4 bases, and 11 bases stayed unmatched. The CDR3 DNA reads TGCGCCAGCAGCGAGGGCGCGGGGACAGTCGGAAACACCATATATTTT. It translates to CASSEGAGTVGNTIYF.

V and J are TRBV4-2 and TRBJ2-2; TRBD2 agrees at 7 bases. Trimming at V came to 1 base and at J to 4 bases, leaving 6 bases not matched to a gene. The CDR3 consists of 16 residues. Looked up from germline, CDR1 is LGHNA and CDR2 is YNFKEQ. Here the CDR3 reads CASSQVGRGSTGELFF. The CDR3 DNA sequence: TGTGCCAGCAGCCAAGTCGGGCGGGGGTCCACCGGGGAGCTGTTTTTT.

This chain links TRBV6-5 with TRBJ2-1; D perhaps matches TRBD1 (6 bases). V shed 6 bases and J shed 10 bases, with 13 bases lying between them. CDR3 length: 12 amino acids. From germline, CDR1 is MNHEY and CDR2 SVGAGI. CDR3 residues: CASRTGTLEQFF. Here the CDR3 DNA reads TGTGCCAGCAGGACCGGGACATTAGAGCAGTTCTTC.

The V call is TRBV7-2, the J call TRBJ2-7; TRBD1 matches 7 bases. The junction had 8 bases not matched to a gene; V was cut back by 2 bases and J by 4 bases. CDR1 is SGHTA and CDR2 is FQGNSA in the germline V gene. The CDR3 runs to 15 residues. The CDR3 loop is CASSLPGDRRYEQYF. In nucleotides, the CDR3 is TGTGCCAGCAGCTTACCCGGGGACAGAAGGTACGAGCAGTACTTC.

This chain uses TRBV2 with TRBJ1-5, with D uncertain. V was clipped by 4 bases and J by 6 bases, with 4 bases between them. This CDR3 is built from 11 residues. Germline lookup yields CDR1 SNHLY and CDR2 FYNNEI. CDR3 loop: CASSAGQPQHF. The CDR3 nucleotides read TGTGCCAGCAGTGCGGGTCAGCCCCAGCATTTT.

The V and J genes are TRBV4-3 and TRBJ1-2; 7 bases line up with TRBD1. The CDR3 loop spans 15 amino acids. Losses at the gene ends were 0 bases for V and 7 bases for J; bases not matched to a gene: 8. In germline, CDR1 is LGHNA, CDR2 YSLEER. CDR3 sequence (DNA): TGCGCCAGCAGCCAAGAGGGACAGCTTCGTGTTGGCTACACCTTC. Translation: CASSQEGQLRVGYTF.